This T cell receptor (beta chain) is from a study of cytomegalovirus exposure and HLA in healthy donors. Study findings and constraints: The study found most TCR sequences rare, yet found some public TCRs in many donors. Most CMV-associated TCR beta chains appeared HLA-restricted in a later analysis.

The PCR was carried out with 60 Vbeta primers and 13 Jbeta primers. Assay used: immunoSEQ multiplex PCR; TCRdb lists only in-frame clones, some missing. The sample consists of 110,000 or so clones, around 80% of them appearing once. As concerns this clone: The target antigen is unknown.

Healthy bone marrow donors made up the cohort. Germline trimming cut 4 bases from V and 2 bases from J; bases unmatched to any gene: 5. CDR3 length equals 15 residues. Germline V lookup: CDR1 SQVTM, CDR2 ANQGSEA. The sequencing sample was made of PBMCs. The chain employs TRBV29-1 and TRBJ2-3; TRBD2 aligns across 11 bases. The TCR originated in a female donor in good health and CMV-seronegative. CDR3 region: CSVAPSGGYTDTQYF. The CDR3 DNA sequence: TGCAGCGTTGCCCCTAGCGGGGGGTACACAGATACGCAGTATTTT.